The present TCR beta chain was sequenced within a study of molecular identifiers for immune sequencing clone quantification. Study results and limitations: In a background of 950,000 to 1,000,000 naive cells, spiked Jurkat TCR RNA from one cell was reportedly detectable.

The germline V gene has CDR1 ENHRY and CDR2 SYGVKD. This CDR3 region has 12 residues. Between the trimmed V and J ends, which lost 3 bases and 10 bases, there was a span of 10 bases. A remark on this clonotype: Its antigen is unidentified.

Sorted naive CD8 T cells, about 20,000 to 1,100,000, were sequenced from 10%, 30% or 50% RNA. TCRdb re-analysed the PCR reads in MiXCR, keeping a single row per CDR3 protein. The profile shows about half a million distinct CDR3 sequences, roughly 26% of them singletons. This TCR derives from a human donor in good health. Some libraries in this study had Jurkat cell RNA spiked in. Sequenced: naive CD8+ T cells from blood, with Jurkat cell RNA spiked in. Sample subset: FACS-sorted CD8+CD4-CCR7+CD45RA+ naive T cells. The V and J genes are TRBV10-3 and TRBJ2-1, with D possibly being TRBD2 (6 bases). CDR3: CAISELAWEQFF. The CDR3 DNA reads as TGTGCCATCAGTGAACTAGCTTGGGAGCAGTTCTTC.